This note documents a single T cell receptor beta chain sequence. What it binds is unknown. PBMC samples from each donor numbered at least one pre-ART and at least two post-ART. The run of the v3.0 immunoSEQ assay was at survey level. Profiled with immunoSEQ multiplex PCR; TCRdb holds only in-frame clones, not every one. The repertoire holds 30,000 to 35,000 clones, around 72% seen once, with roughly 8.2% in the top ten. This sample was taken from a study of long-term antiretroviral therapy in people with HIV. Study results and caveats: Subsequent to ART, diversity was augmented yet persisted below that of transplant donor controls. Documentation of ART adherence, viral resistance or therapy changes was absent.

V gave up 7 bases and J gave up 1 base, with 10 bases separating them. The germline gives CDR1 LNHDA, CDR2 SQIVND (reference sequence). This CDR3 spans 14 amino acids. This clonotype was obtained from a woman aged 45 to 65 with HIV. Sequenced here: unsorted PBMCs, sampled 3.1 years after starting antiretroviral therapy. The gene calls are TRBV19 and TRBJ2-2; tentative D call: TRBD1 (5 bases). CDR3 residues: CASKGPQNTGELFF. As DNA, the CDR3 is TGTGCCAGTAAGGGGCCCCAGAACACCGGGGAGCTGTTTTTT. Supplemented by reference TRBV19 and TRBJ2-2, the full variable domain reads DGGITQSPKYLFRKEGQNVTLSCEQNLNHDAMYWYRQDPGQGLRLIYYSQIVNDFQKGDIAEGYSVSREKKESFPLTVTSAQKNPTAFYLCASKGPQNTGELFFGEGSRLTVL.